The clone carrying this T cell receptor beta chain was detected many times. Each CDR3 protein gets one entry after TCRdb re-called the 5' RACE reads with MiXCR. The table lists roughly 80,000 distinct CDR3 sequences, around an eighth of them singletons. These data belong to a study of spatial heterogeneity in lung cancer. This CDR3 is built from 11 residues. V lost 6 bases to trimming and J lost 8 bases, with 7 bases between them. In germline, CDR1 is MNHEY, CDR2 SVGAGI. This sample's time point: sample taken at primary tumor resection. Sequencing of whole RNA from tumor, nontumor lung or frozen PBMC involved no sorting.

The clonotype originates from a male donor with early-stage non-small cell lung cancer. The sequencing used PBMCs, collected at surgery. This sequence joins TRBV6-5 and TRBJ1-4; D unclear. The CDR3 DNA follows: TGTGCCAGCAGGAAACAGGAAAAACTGTTTTTT. Its translation is CASRKQEKLFF.